One TCR beta chain is described in this entry. This sample was taken from a study of graft-versus-host responses after intestinal transplantation. To release intraepithelial and lamina propria lymphocytes, the graft tissue was processed. Profiled with immunoSEQ multiplex PCR; TCRdb holds only in-frame clones, not every one. This table has almost 30,000 clones, over 60% appearing once. The CDR3 length is 16 residues. CDR1 is SGHNT and CDR2 is YYREEE in the germline V gene (reference sequence). J gave up 4 bases and V 2 bases, and 7 bases lay outside the gene matches. Sequencing was performed on ileum tissue, taken 98 days after intestinal transplantation. The chain carries TRBV5-4 and TRBJ2-5, with 11 bases that match TRBD2. The source is a human patient who received an intestinal transplant, so some T cells may come from the graft donor. For the CDR3, the DNA is TGTGCCAGCAGCTTCTTAGCGGGGGGGCCGCGAGAGACCCAGTACTTC. Its translation is CASSFLAGGPRETQYF.